This paragraph reports one T cell receptor beta chain. Its antigen is as yet unknown. The data derive from a study of cytomegalovirus exposure and HLA in healthy donors. Researchers ran the PCR with 60 Vbeta and 13 Jbeta primers. Here immunoSEQ multiplex PCR was the method, and the copy in TCRdb shows in-frame clones only, minus some. The sample has about 100,000 clones; more than 65% are singletons. Study-wide results and caveats: In a later analysis, the majority of CMV-associated beta chains seemingly showed HLA restriction. More clonal expansion characterized HLA-associated TCR beta chains than equally common others in a later analysis. As a later analysis revealed, the rate of TCR association differed by HLA locus, with DRB1 most and HLA-C fewest.

The CDR3 has 16 residues. The germline CDR1 and CDR2 sequences are LNHDA and SQIVND (reference sequence). Germline trimming cut 5 bases from V and 4 bases from J; bases unmatched to any gene: 6. The sequencing input was PBMCs. The origin of this receptor is a woman younger than 35 in good health and CMV-seropositive. The V gene is TRBV19, the J gene TRBJ2-6; 9 bases match TRBD2. The CDR3 region has the DNA TGTGCCAGTAGTGGAGGCGGGAGGGTCGGGGCCAACGTCCTGACTTTC. Protein sequence: CASSGGGRVGANVLTF.